This TCR beta chain was identified during a study of T cells after yellow fever vaccination. Study-wide findings and caveats: Weaker in magnitude, the secondary response showed a faster peak on day 5 versus 15. Reappearing after the booster were most of the clones from primary vaccination (96% CD4, around 90% CD8).

Trimming left V 3 bases short and J 4 bases short, with 3 bases between. There are 11 residues in the CDR3. The table lists this clonotype with many counts. Its antigen is still unknown. TCRdb reprocessed the 5' RACE reads via MiXCR and lists one record per CDR3 protein. Of about 130,000 distinct CDR3 sequences in the sample, more than 6.5% were seen once. The sequence was obtained from a young man who received the YFV17D yellow fever vaccine. The rearrangement links TRBV12-3 or TRBV12-4 to TRBJ2-5; D unclear. The specimen was CD4+ T cells sorted from PBMCs, collected 10 to 11 days after the first yellow fever vaccination. CDR3 sequence: CASSFGETQYF. As DNA, the CDR3 is TGTGCCAGCAGTTTCGGAGAGACCCAGTACTTC.